The 21 T cell receptor beta chains presented below share a single source sample, sequenced in a study of PD-1 blockade in classical Hodgkin lymphoma. The time point is: newly diagnosed, previously untreated cHL patient sample. TCRdb keeps only in-frame clones here, not all; method: immunoSEQ multiplex PCR. The data show around 30,000 clones, with about 89% seen just once and about 3.8% held by the top ten. The sequenced sample was peripheral blood mononuclear cells (PBMCs). Receptors originate from a human donor with classical Hodgkin lymphoma.

The chain links TRBV2 to TRBJ2-1; D might be TRBD1 (5 bases). The CDR3 runs 11 residues. Germline loops: CDR1 SNHLY, CDR2 FYNNEI. Trimming removed 6 bases from V and 12 bases from J, with 12 bases in between. DNA for the CDR3: TGTGCCAGCAGATGGGGAAGGGGGCAGTTCTTC. Translated, it gives CASRWGRGQFF. The complete variable domain, with remaining parts taken from reference TRBV2 and TRBJ2-1, reads EPEVTQTPSHQVTQMGQEVILRCVPISNHLYFYWYRQILGQKVEFLVSFYNNEISEKSEIFDDQFSVERPDGSNFTLKIRSTKLEDSAMYFCASRWGRGQFFGPGTRLTVL.

In its sample, this clone was seen once. The chain has TRBV30 and TRBJ1-2; D unresolved. V gave up 3 bases and J gave up 8 bases, with 16 bases separating them. The CDR3 extends over 13 amino acids. Germline V CDR1 and CDR2: GTSNPN, SVGIG (reference sequence). Here the CDR3 reads CAWSWTPAGGYTF. CDR3 nucleotides: TGTGCCTGGAGCTGGACGCCCGCTGGGGGCTACACCTTC. The complete variable domain, with remaining parts taken from reference TRBV30 and TRBJ1-2, reads SQTIHQWPATLVQPVGSPLSLECTVEGTSNPNLYWYRQAAGRGLQLLFYSVGIGQISSEVPQNLSASRPQDRQFILSSKKLLLSDSGFYLCAWSWTPAGGYTFGSGTRLTVV.

V is TRBV7-9 and J is TRBJ1-3, with D unresolved. CDR1 is SEHNR and CDR2 is FQNEAQ in the germline V gene (reference sequence). Trimming left V 3 bases short and J 7 bases short, with 10 bases between. This CDR3 has 13 amino acids. The CDR3 bases are TGTGCCAGCAGCTTGGGGTCGGGGAACACCATATATTTT. As protein: CASSLGSGNTIYF.

Only a few counts were recorded for this clone. V usage is TRBV7-2 and J usage is TRBJ2-1; D gene uncertain. The CDR3 consists of 14 residues. Germline V CDR1 and CDR2: SGHTA, FQGNSA. V gave up 3 bases and J gave up 0 bases, with 6 bases separating them. CDR3 coding DNA: TGTGCCAGCAGCTTTGATAGCTCCTACAATGAGCAGTTCTTC. The encoded protein is CASSFDSSYNEQFF.

This rearrangement joins TRBV28 to TRBJ2-5; 12 bases are shared with TRBD1. The germline CDR1 and CDR2 sequences are MDHEN and SYDVKM. Trimming removed 6 bases from V and 5 bases from J; junction bases left unmatched: 10. The CDR3 consists of 16 residues. The CDR3 loop is CASRRRDRGRVETQYF. The DNA for the CDR3 is TGTGCCAGCAGAAGAAGGGACAGGGGGCGGGTTGAGACCCAGTACTTC.

The sample holds a few counts of this clone. V gene TRBV7-2 combines with J gene TRBJ2-3; D gene uncertain. V shed 5 bases and J shed 3 bases, with 3 bases lying between them. CDR1 is SGHTA, CDR2 FQGNSA, per germline. This CDR3 spans 11 amino acids. The CDR3 sequence: CASSITDTQYF. The DNA of the CDR3 is TGTGCCAGCAGCATTACAGATACGCAGTATTTT.

This clone appeared once. This chain connects TRBV21-1 to TRBJ2-5; the D call TRBD1 from the table was never checked on the DNA. TRBV21-1 is a listed pseudogene. This CDR3 has 14 amino acids. This CDR3 is CASRVKRQEETQYF. CDR3 sequence (DNA): TGTGCCAGCAGGGTTAAGAGACAGGAAGAGACCCAGTACTTC.

This clone was observed once. This chain uses TRBV28 with TRBJ1-3; 9 nucleotides agree with TRBD1. Unmatched junction bases numbered 5, after V lost 5 bases and J lost 0 bases. The V gene's germline CDR1 is MDHEN and CDR2 SYDVKM. The CDR3 consists of 16 residues. The CDR3 nucleotides are TGTGCCAGCAGTCCTCCGGGACAGGGCTCTGGAAACACCATATATTTT. This encodes CASSPPGQGSGNTIYF.

The genes are TRBV11-2 and TRBJ2-4, with 9 bases lining up with TRBD1. Germline V gives CDR1 SGHAT, CDR2 FQNNGV. CDR3 length: 14 residues. The V gene end was trimmed by 5 bases and the J gene end by 8 bases; junction bases not matched to a gene: 7. The CDR3 spells CASSIRQGVDIQYF. In DNA, the CDR3 is TGTGCCAGCAGCATCCGACAGGGGGTGGACATTCAGTACTTC.

This clone has only a few counts. The chain employs TRBV5-1 and TRBJ2-7, with 9 bases fitting TRBD1. There are 14 residues in the CDR3. CDR1 is SGHRS, CDR2 YFSETQ, per germline. Trimming cost V 5 bases and J 6 bases; bases outside gene matches: 9. The CDR3 coding sequence is TGCGCCAGCAGTCCCGGGACAGGGAGTCGCGAGCAGTACTTC. Translated: CASSPGTGSREQYF.

The genes are TRBV4-1 and TRBJ2-3; D is unclear. CDR1 MGHRA and CDR2 YSYEKL come from the germline V gene. V gave up 2 bases and J gave up 4 bases, with 13 bases separating them. The CDR3 sequence is 15 residues long. CDR3 bases: TGCGCCAGCAGCCAAAATGTCCTTAGCTCAGATACGCAGTATTTT. This sequence encodes CASSQNVLSSDTQYF.

This chain links TRBV27 with TRBJ2-7; the match to TRBD1 covers 7 bases. Trimming at V came to 11 bases and at J to 3 bases, leaving 19 bases not matched to a gene. From germline, CDR1 is MNHEY and CDR2 SMNVEV (reference sequence). The CDR3 runs to 16 residues. In DNA, the CDR3 is TGTGCCTCAGCCCCAGATACGACGACAGGGCACTACGAGCAGTACTTC. This codes for CASAPDTTTGHYEQYF.

CDR3 DNA sequence: TGTGCCAGCAGCGTAGCTGGGACTAGCGGGGCAACCTACGAGCAGTACTTC. Residues: CASSVAGTSGATYEQYF. V gene TRBV9 combines with J gene TRBJ2-7; 13 nucleotides match TRBD2. The CDR3 contains 17 residues. CDR1 and CDR2 (germline): SGDLS, YYNGEE. Unmatched junction bases numbered 5, after V lost 0 bases and J lost 2 bases.

The table lists this clone with a count of one. This chain links TRBV14 with TRBJ2-3, with D perhaps given as TRBD1 or TRBD2 (5 bases each). Trimming shortened V by 8 bases and J by 3 bases, and 12 bases separated the two germline ends. This CDR3 has 13 residues. The germline gives CDR1 SGHDN, CDR2 FVKESK. CDR3 DNA: TGTGCCAGCCGGGGCATGGGTACAGATACGCAGTATTTT. Translated: CASRGMGTDTQYF.

CDR3 DNA sequence: TGTGCCAGTAGTCCCCGGGACAGGGGGCTTAACACCGGGGAGCTGTTTTTT. Its translation is CASSPRDRGLNTGELFF. The rearrangement joins TRBV19 to TRBJ2-2; 12 bases fit TRBD1. Germline V lookup: CDR1 LNHDA, CDR2 SQIVND (reference sequence). The V gene end was trimmed by 5 bases and the J gene end by 2 bases; junction bases not matched to a gene: 6. This CDR3 has 17 residues.

The chain is built from TRBV7-2 and TRBJ2-5; 8 positions match TRBD2. Germline V gives CDR1 SGHTA, CDR2 FQGNSA. Trimming removed 8 bases from V and 6 bases from J; junction bases left unmatched: 20. This CDR3 comprises 17 residues. The DNA of the CDR3 is TGTGCCAGCGGAGCTGTAAACGGGGGCGGGGGGAGGAAGACCCAGTACTTC. Translation gives CASGAVNGGGGRKTQYF.

The genes are TRBV5-1 and TRBJ2-2; 8 bases are a match to TRBD2. This CDR3 has 17 residues. J lost 5 bases, V lost 2 bases, and 11 bases had no gene match. Germline V CDR1 and CDR2: SGHRS, YFSETQ. The CDR3 loop reads CASSFLMAGGGTGELFF. The CDR3 region has the DNA TGCGCCAGCAGCTTTTTGATGGCGGGAGGAGGGACCGGGGAGCTGTTTTTT.

The chain carries TRBV7-2 and TRBJ2-2; 8 bases match TRBD1. J gave up 5 bases and V 4 bases, and 6 bases lay outside the gene matches. This CDR3 spans 15 amino acids. Germline V CDR1 and CDR2: SGHTA, FQGNSA. The CDR3 spells CASSSNQGATGELFF. Written as DNA, the CDR3 is TGTGCCAGCAGCTCAAACCAGGGGGCGACCGGGGAGCTGTTTTTT.

J is TRBJ2-1 and V is TRBV18, with 11 bases matching TRBD1. The germline CDR1 and CDR2 sequences are KGHSH and LQKENI. With V trimmed by 3 bases and J by 7 bases, 5 bases remained unmatched. This CDR3 spans 15 amino acids. CDR3 sequence reads: CASSPGQGGSNEQFF. CDR3 bases: TGTGCCAGCTCACCGGGACAGGGGGGTTCAAATGAGCAGTTCTTC.

The V call is TRBV15, the J call TRBJ1-2; D is possibly TRBD1 (5 bases). Germline V gene data show CDR1 as LNHNV and CDR2 as YYDKDF (reference sequence). The V end lost 0 bases, the J end lost 8 bases, and 16 bases lay between the germline ends. CDR3 length: 15 residues. CDR3: CATSRDPEGLGGYTF. The CDR3 nucleotides are TGTGCCACCAGCAGAGACCCCGAGGGACTGGGGGGCTACACCTTC.

V and J are TRBV5-8 and TRBJ2-1; D ambiguous. The germline V and J ends were trimmed by 0 bases and 5 bases, with 9 bases remaining between them. The germline gives CDR1 SGHTS, CDR2 YDEGEE. CDR3 length: 14 residues. CDR3 sequence: CASSLATLNNEQFF. CDR3 nucleotide sequence: TGTGCCAGCAGCTTGGCCACGCTAAACAATGAGCAGTTCTTC.